The next 14 T cell receptor beta chains were all read from a single sample in a study of blood T cells in healthy people across ages. Primed by a sample-barcoded 5' primer and a J-beta primer mix, a second PCR proceeded for 7 to 11 cycles. TCRdb analysed the 5' RACE reads with MiXCR anew, one entry per CDR3 protein. The sample contains approximately 730,000 distinct CDR3 sequences, roughly 53% of which appear only once. Sequenced input: blood. Receptors originate from a man aged 80 or over in good health.

This chain connects TRBV7-9 to TRBJ2-3; 11 bases fit TRBD2. Germline V gene data show CDR1 as SEHNR and CDR2 as FQNEAQ (reference sequence). With 5 bases clipped from V and 14 bases from J, the junction kept 21 bases outside the gene matches. CDR3 length equals 17 residues. The CDR3 here is CASSTHSGRAAARYAYF. CDR3 nucleotide sequence: TGTGCCAGCAGCACCCATAGCGGGAGGGCCGCGGCAAGATACGCGTATTTT. The complete variable domain, with remaining parts taken from reference TRBV7-9 and TRBJ2-3, reads DTGVSQNPRHKITKRGQNVTFRCDPISEHNRLYWYRQTLGQGPEFLTYFQNEAQLEKSRLLSDRFSAERPKGSFSTLEIQRTEQGDSAMYLCASSTHSGRAAARYAYFGPGTRLTVL.

This clonotype has only one observation. This sequence joins TRBV20-1 and TRBJ2-1; D could derive from TRBD1 or TRBD2 (5 bases each). V lost 0 bases and J lost 1, with 16 bases in between. CDR1 and CDR2 from the germline V gene are DFQATT and SNEGSKA (reference sequence). The CDR3 totals 17 residues. The CDR3 loop is CSARDATRGGSYNEQFF. In DNA form, the CDR3 reads TGCAGTGCTAGAGACGCGACGAGGGGTGGGTCCTACAATGAGCAGTTCTTC.

In this sample, this clonotype turned up a few times. The V and J genes are TRBV5-1 and TRBJ2-4; 10 bases map to TRBD1. The CDR3 sequence is 16 residues long. Trimming took 4 bases from V and 1 from J; bases not matched to a gene: 5. Per the germline V gene, CDR1 is SGHRS and CDR2 is YFSETQ. CDR3 in amino acids: CASSHRQGAAKNIQYF. The DNA for the CDR3 is TGCGCCAGCAGCCATAGACAGGGGGCGGCCAAAAACATTCAGTACTTC. Based on the CDR3 plus reference TRBV5-1 and TRBJ2-4, the full variable domain is KAGVTQTPRYLIKTRGQQVTLSCSPISGHRSVSWYQQTPGQGLQFLFEYFSETQRNKGNFPGRFSGRQFSNSRSEMNVSTLELGDSALYLCASSHRQGAAKNIQYFGAGTRLSVL.

The CDR3 DNA reads as TGTGCCAGCAGCTCCCGGTCGGATGCCCAGTTTGAAGAGACCCAGTACTTC. Amino acids: CASSSRSDAQFEETQYF. The rearrangement uses TRBV13 and TRBJ2-5; no clear D. V lost 4 bases, J lost 3 bases, and 21 bases lay in between. The CDR3 sequence is 17 residues long. Germline values: CDR1 PRHDT, CDR2 FYEKMQ (reference sequence).

The chain combines TRBV10-3 with TRBJ2-1, with D tentatively TRBD1 or TRBD2 (6 bases each). The V gene's germline CDR1 is ENHRY and CDR2 SYGVKD. V was pared by 6 bases and J by 0 bases, with 27 bases between. CDR3 length: 20 residues. The CDR3: CAIRGASRGTSGNSYNEQFF. The DNA of the CDR3 is TGTGCCATCAGGGGGGCGAGTCGCGGGACCAGCGGAAACTCCTACAATGAGCAGTTCTTC.

The chain has TRBV2 and TRBJ1-4; weak D call: TRBD1 (5 bases). The CDR3 is made up of 16 amino acids. The V end was cut by 3 bases, the J end by 4 bases, with 15 bases between. Germline loops: CDR1 SNHLY, CDR2 FYNNEI. The CDR3 DNA reads TGTGCCAGCAGTGATGGCAGGGCCGCTATTAATGAAAAACTGTTTTTT. Translation gives CASSDGRAAINEKLFF.

The rearrangement links TRBV7-9 to TRBJ2-7, with D maybe TRBD2 (6 bases). The ends were cut back, 5 bases at V and 5 bases at J, with 13 bases in the middle. In germline, CDR1 is SEHNR, CDR2 FQNEAQ (reference sequence). CDR3 length equals 13 residues. CDR3 sequence (DNA): TGTGCCAGCAGCCGACCGGGAGTTCACGAGCAGTACTTC. This encodes CASSRPGVHEQYF.

The rearrangement uses TRBV6-2 or TRBV6-3 and TRBJ2-1, with 10 nucleotides matching TRBD2. This CDR3 comprises 16 residues. Germline CDR1 reads MNHEY; CDR2 reads SVGEGT. The J segment lost 3 bases and the V segment lost 4 bases, leaving 6 bases of the junction unmatched. The DNA of the CDR3 is TGTGCCAGCAGTTCTCCTATAGCGGGAGGCTACAATGAGCAGTTCTTC. Its translation: CASSSPIAGGYNEQFF.

This chain uses TRBV6-2 or TRBV6-3 with TRBJ2-5; D ambiguous. V lost 2 bases and J lost 5, with 6 bases in between. The CDR3 covers 12 residues. Germline assignment: CDR1 MNHEY and CDR2 SVGEGT. CDR3: CASSYVRETQYF. The CDR3, as DNA: TGTGCCAGCAGTTACGTGCGGGAGACCCAGTACTTC.

The chain uses TRBV20-1 and TRBJ2-7; the D is unclear. CDR1 DFQATT and CDR2 SNEGSKA come from the germline V gene (reference sequence). V lost 3 bases to trimming and J lost 7 bases, with 19 bases between them. The CDR3 length is 14 residues. In DNA form, the CDR3 reads TGCAGTGCTAGCCCCGCCCGCGCCCGAGAGGAGCAGTACTTC. Protein product: CSASPARAREEQYF.

This chain connects TRBV7-6 to TRBJ2-5; perhaps TRBD1 as D (6 bases). CDR3 length: 13 residues. The V end lost 8 bases, the J end lost 5 bases, and 15 bases lay between the germline ends. The germline V gene has CDR1 SGHVS and CDR2 FNYEAQ. As DNA, the CDR3 is TGTGCCAGCGGACTCTACAGGGCTGAGACCCAGTACTTC. Protein sequence: CASGLYRAETQYF.

The chain couples TRBV2 to TRBJ1-5, with D perhaps matching TRBD1 (5 bases). This CDR3 spans 13 amino acids. Trimming shortened V by 8 bases and J by 5 bases, and 13 bases separated the two germline ends. Germline-derived CDR1 and CDR2 are SNHLY and FYNNEI. CDR3 amino acids: CASLEGSHQPQHF. CDR3 bases: TGTGCCAGCCTTGAGGGGTCTCATCAGCCCCAGCATTTT.

The table lists this clonotype with a few counts. The chain uses TRBV5-1 and TRBJ1-2; a possible D gene is TRBD1 (5 bases). The length of the CDR3 is 14 residues. Per the germline V gene, CDR1 is SGHRS and CDR2 is YFSETQ. Trimming left V 4 bases short and J 3 bases short, with 13 bases between. The CDR3 DNA follows: TGCGCCAGCAGCAGAGTAGGGGAGGACTATGGCTACACCTTC. Its translation: CASSRVGEDYGYTF.

The chain has TRBV5-1 and TRBJ2-3, with TRBD2 matching 8 bases. The CDR3 spans 16 residues. The J segment lost 14 bases and the V segment lost 0 bases, leaving 17 bases of the junction unmatched. Germline V gene sequence: CDR1 SGHRS, CDR2 YFSETQ. CDR3 residues: CASSLGTSRNHRYAYF. The CDR3 DNA is TGCGCCAGCAGCTTGGGGACTAGCAGAAATCACAGATACGCGTATTTT.